These T cell receptor beta chains were read from a single sample in a study of blood T cell repertoires in COVID-19. The table came from immunoSEQ multiplex PCR; TCRdb's copy has only in-frame clones and leaves some out. The table includes about 200,000 clones, around 81% detected once. Material: PBMCs or T cells enriched from blood (not recorded which). These TCRs come from a woman between 40 and 50 years old with acute COVID-19. Each CDR3 is given with its conserved first and last residue. A D gene is named only where the DNA matches it firmly. Size is omitted from some rows. Given values are once, few, many or a class for expanded clones.

D	V	size	J	DNA	CDR3
TRBD1	TRBV3-1/TRBV3-2	-	TRBJ1-4	TGTGCCAGCAGCCAACAGGGGGCGCCGGAAAAACTGTTTTTT	CASSQQGAPEKLFF
-	TRBV9	-	TRBJ1-1	TGTGCCAGCAGCGTAGCCCCCTGGGACACAGCGAACACTGAAGCTTTCTTT	CASSVAPWDTANTEAFF
-	TRBV18	few	TRBJ1-1	TGTGCCAGCTCACGAGGTGGAGGGAATAAACCTCGGGCTTTCTTT	CASSRGGGNKPRAFF
-	TRBV6-6	-	TRBJ2-5	TGTGCCAGCAGTTGGAGGGAGCAAGAGACCCAGTACTTC	CASSWREQETQYF
TRBD1	TRBV28	-	TRBJ1-2	TGTGCCAGCAGTTTTAGGGACAGGGGGGTCTATGGCTACACCTTC	CASSFRDRGVYGYTF
-	TRBV9	-	TRBJ2-7	TGTGCCAGCAGCCCAAGGGTGGGTACGGAGGGCGAGCAGTACTTC	CASSPRVGTEGEQYF
-	TRBV28	-	TRBJ1-3	TGTGCCAGCAGTCCCCTGGGGAGAGCAGGAAACACCATATATTTT	CASSPLGRAGNTIYF
TRBD1	TRBV28	-	TRBJ1-5	TGTGCCAGCAGTTTACCCGGGACAGGGGAAAGTCGGCCCCAGCATTTT	CASSLPGTGESRPQHF
-	TRBV19	once	TRBJ2-4	TGTGCCAGTAGTCCCCGGGGGTCGACCAAAAACATTCAGTACTTC	CASSPRGSTKNIQYF
-	TRBV9	-	TRBJ2-7	TGTGCCAGCAGCGTAGCGGGAACTAGCTCCTACGAGCAGTACTTC	CASSVAGTSSYEQYF
-	TRBV27	-	TRBJ2-2	TGTGCCAGCAGTGCTCAGTTTGGGGAGCTGTTTTTT	CASSAQFGELFF
TRBD2	TRBV6-2/TRBV6-3	-	TRBJ2-1	TGTGCCAGCAGTTACTCGGGTAAGCGGGATTACAATGAGCAGTTCTTC	CASSYSGKRDYNEQFF
-	TRBV2	-	TRBJ1-4	TGTGCCAGCAGTGATAGGAGCGAGGGTGAAAAACTGTTTTTT	CASSDRSEGEKLFF
-	TRBV11-3	-	TRBJ2-2	TGTGCCAGCAGCCGAACAGGAGTCACCGGGGAGCTGTTTTTT	CASSRTGVTGELFF
TRBD2	TRBV5-3	-	TRBJ2-7	TGTGCCAGAAGCCCGAATAGCGGGATCGGCGGCTCCTTCTACGAGCAGTACTTC	CARSPNSGIGGSFYEQYF
TRBD1	TRBV18	-	TRBJ1-2	TGTGCCAGCTCACCGTCGGACAGGGGTAACTATGGCTACACCTTC	CASSPSDRGNYGYTF
TRBD2	TRBV5-4	-	TRBJ2-5	TGTGCCAGCAGCTTGGGGCTAGCGGGGAAGGGGGAGACCCAGTACTTC	CASSLGLAGKGETQYF
-	TRBV5-1	-	TRBJ1-5	TGCGCCAGCAGTCCCGAGGGCCTCATCAATCAGCCCCAGCATTTT	CASSPEGLINQPQHF
TRBD1	TRBV28	-	TRBJ1-1	TGTGCCAGCAGTAAAAGACTGGACAGGGTTACTGAAGCTTTCTTT	CASSKRLDRVTEAFF
TRBD2	TRBV2	-	TRBJ2-3	TGTGCCAGCCGGCTAGCGGGGGGGTTCACAGATACGCAGTATTTT	CASRLAGGFTDTQYF
-	TRBV11-2	once	TRBJ1-2	TGTGCCAGCAGCTTAGACAGGGGTAACTATGGCTACACCTTC	CASSLDRGNYGYTF
-	TRBV28	-	TRBJ1-1	TGTGCCAGCAGTCCCCGCCAGGGGCACGGGTTAACTGAAGCTTTCTTT	CASSPRQGHGLTEAFF
-	TRBV12-3/TRBV12-4	-	TRBJ1-1	TGTGCCAGCAGTTTTTGGCAGAAGACTGAAGCTTTCTTT	CASSFWQKTEAFF
-	TRBV5-1	-	TRBJ1-2	TGCGCCAGCAGCTTGGAAGGGACTGACCTTAACTATGGCTACACCTTC	CASSLEGTDLNYGYTF
-	TRBV3-1/TRBV3-2	-	TRBJ2-2	TGTGCCAGCAGCCAAGGAGGTCGGCTAGCGAACACCGGGGAGCTGTTTTTT	CASSQGGRLANTGELFF
TRBD1	TRBV19	-	TRBJ1-3	TGTGCCAACCTAGACAGGGCTGGAAACACCATATATTTT	CANLDRAGNTIYF
TRBD2	TRBV6-2/TRBV6-3	-	TRBJ2-5	TGTGCCAGCAGACCTAGCGGGAGGGCCCTGGAGACCCAGTACTTC	CASRPSGRALETQYF
-	TRBV6-2/TRBV6-3	-	TRBJ1-5	TGTGCCAGCAGTCGGGACAATAGCAATCAGCCCCAGCATTTT	CASSRDNSNQPQHF
TRBD1	TRBV9	-	TRBJ1-1	TGTGCCAGCAGCTCAGGACAGGGCCGGGACACTGAAGCTTTCTTT	CASSSGQGRDTEAFF
-	TRBV6-2/TRBV6-3	few	TRBJ1-5	TGTGCCAGCAGTTATCGATCGGGAACAAATCAGCCCCAGCATTTT	CASSYRSGTNQPQHF
-	TRBV19	-	TRBJ2-2	TGTGCCAGTAAGAGACAAGGAACCGGGGAGCTGTTTTTT	CASKRQGTGELFF
TRBD2	TRBV7-9	-	TRBJ2-3	TGTGCCAGCAGCTTGGGACTAGCGGGCATCACAGATACGCAGTATTTT	CASSLGLAGITDTQYF
TRBD1	TRBV19	-	TRBJ1-5	TGTGCCAGTAGTAGCCAGCAAAGCGTACAGGGGAGCAATCAGCCCCAGCATTTT	CASSSQQSVQGSNQPQHF
TRBD1	TRBV19	-	TRBJ1-3	TGTGCCAGTAGTATCGACGGGACAGCTGGAAACACCATATATTTT	CASSIDGTAGNTIYF
-	TRBV7-2	-	TRBJ2-3	TGTGCCAGCATCCAACAGGGAGAAGCAGATACGCAGTATTTT	CASIQQGEADTQYF
TRBD1	TRBV7-2	-	TRBJ1-2	TGTGCCAGCAGCCCCCAGGGGGCCTATGGCTACACCTTC	CASSPQGAYGYTF
TRBD1	TRBV28	-	TRBJ1-3	TGTGCCAGCAGTTTATATGGGACAGGCTCCTCTGGAAACACCATATATTTT	CASSLYGTGSSGNTIYF
-	TRBV3-1/TRBV3-2	-	TRBJ1-4	TGTGCCAGCAGCCACGCCGGGGGTAATGAAAAACTGTTTTTT	CASSHAGGNEKLFF
TRBD2	TRBV10-3	-	TRBJ2-2	TGTGCCATCAGGAGGACTAGCGGGGGGGCCTCCGGGGAGCTGTTTTTT	CAIRRTSGGASGELFF
-	TRBV27	-	TRBJ2-2	TGTGCCAGCAGTTTTGTCACTAGAGGGCGCGGGGAGCTGTTTTTT	CASSFVTRGRGELFF
TRBD1	TRBV2	-	TRBJ2-7	TGTGCCAGCAGCGGGACAGACACTCCGGAACGATACGAGCAGTACTTC	CASSGTDTPERYEQYF
TRBD2	TRBV6-4	many	TRBJ2-7	TGTGCCAGCAGTGACTGGGGTCGTTTTTTACTAGCGGGCTGCCAATCCTACGAGCAGTACTTC	CASSDWGRFLLAGCQSYEQYF
-	TRBV12-3/TRBV12-4	-	TRBJ1-1	TGTGCCAGCAGTTTACAGTCGAACACTGAAGCTTTCTTT	CASSLQSNTEAFF
TRBD1	TRBV29-1	-	TRBJ2-2	TGCAGCGTTAAACCTTGGACAGGGTTAACCGGGGAGCTGTTTTTT	CSVKPWTGLTGELFF
-	TRBV7-8	-	TRBJ2-5	TGTGCCAGCAGCCTACCAGACACCGAAGAGACCCAGTACTTC	CASSLPDTEETQYF